The present T cell receptor (beta chain) was sequenced within a study of early stage breast cancer tumors. About the research overall: Approximately 10-fold was the mean read coverage per sample.

Blood replicates held 0.5 ug DNA, tumor or normal breast about 1.5 ug, two each. Profiled with immunoSEQ multiplex PCR; TCRdb holds only in-frame clones, not every one. The table includes 14,000 or so clones, 79% detected once. Whole-study findings and limits: Tumors had about 2.5-fold higher T cell density and higher clonality than adjacent normal breast tissue. Comparing each tissue with blood distinguished tumor from normal in 14 of 16 patients.

The sample holds a few counts of this clone. What it binds is not known. Germline loops: CDR1 SGHTS, CDR2 YDEGEE. Trimming left V 4 bases short and J 4 bases short, with 17 bases between. This CDR3 is 15 amino acids long. The TCR sequence derives from a person aged 45 to 59 with breast cancer. Sequencing was done on a sample of normal breast tissue next to the tumor. The chain links TRBV5-8 to TRBJ1-2; D not certain. CDR3 in DNA: TGTGCCAGCAGCCAAAGACGGAATCCCTCCTATGGCTACACCTTC. Translated, it gives CASSQRRNPSYGYTF.